This T cell receptor (beta chain) was sequenced for a study of T cells in Graves' hyperthyroidism and ophthalmopathy. Study-level background: Peripheral blood was drawn at first diagnosis, prior to all treatment.

The germline gives CDR1 SGHTA, CDR2 FQGNSA. The CDR3 extends over 12 amino acids. The study, taken as a whole, reports: Appearing also in blood were most of the thyroid clonotypes expanded above 0.001. Model output signaled ophthalmopathy a median roughly 6.1 months ahead of onset.

Amplified regions were TCR beta CDR3 sequences from RNA transcripts. First-round RT-PCR of the TCR CDR3 relied on the HTBI primer set. A single record per CDR3 protein comes from TCRdb applying MiXCR to the multiplex PCR reads. The sample consists of hundreds of thousands of distinct CDR3 sequences, roughly 20% of them appearing once. Note on this clonotype: Its specificity is unknown. Compared with germline, one end of the junction differs, possibly owing to a read error.

This clonotype was obtained from a man in his thirties or forties with Graves' ophthalmopathy. The sequenced sample consisted of blood. V gene TRBV7-2 combines with J gene TRBJ2-7; unclear D gene. The CDR3 DNA reads TGTGCCAGCAGCTCCAGCTCCTACGGGCAGTACTTC. Translation gives CASSSSSYGQYF.